This TCR beta chain was found in a study of T cell repertoires in ileal Crohn's disease. On the study more broadly: Each sample's TCRB immunosequencing used roughly 500 nanograms of biopsy DNA.

Repertoires were generated with immunoSEQ multiplex PCR, while TCRdb's copy carries only in-frame clones and drops some. The table has 7,000 or so clones, roughly three quarters seen once. Study-wide results and caveats: High-frequency clones were more common in sorted CD8 than CD4 cells.

Time point: proximal margin of the surgical specimen (macroscopically non-inflamed). About this clone itself: As yet, its antigen is unknown.

The specimen was ileal tissue. The sequence was obtained from an adult with Crohn's disease.

This CDR3 is CASRALQGGEQFF. As DNA, the CDR3 is TGTGCCAGCAGAGCACTTCAGGGGGGGGAGCAGTTCTTC. The rearrangement links TRBV6-1 to TRBJ2-1; perhaps D is TRBD1 or TRBD2 (7 bases each). In germline, CDR1 is MNHNS, CDR2 SASEGT. V was pared by 6 bases and J by 10 bases, with 16 bases between. There are 13 residues in the CDR3.